This TCR beta chain was profiled in a study of cytomegalovirus exposure and HLA in healthy donors. Study observations and caveats: Confirmation was obtained in vitro that a few CMV-associated chains are specific for CMV antigens.

A single count supports this clone. Antigen specificity is unknown. PCR primers comprised 60 Vbeta and 13 Jbeta primers. Using immunoSEQ multiplex PCR, the repertoire was profiled, and TCRdb retains in-frame clones only, with some absent. This sample carries 200,000 or so clones, approximately 87% of them seen once, and the ten largest clones take roughly 1.3%. The germline CDR1 and CDR2 sequences are GTSNPN and SVGIG (reference sequence). The trim removed 0 bases at V and 4 bases at J, leaving 5 bases unmatched. The CDR3 has 15 amino acids. This clonotype was sampled from a human donor in good health. The chain is built from TRBV30 and TRBJ2-7, with 11 bases lining up with TRBD2. The material sequenced was PBMCs. CDR3 nucleotide sequence: TGTGCCTGGAGTGTATTAGCGGGAGGGTCATACGAGCAGTACTTC. Amino acid sequence: CAWSVLAGGSYEQYF.